The rows below give T cell receptor beta chains drawn from one sample of a study of cytomegalovirus exposure and HLA in healthy donors. Clones were sequenced by immunoSEQ multiplex PCR, and TCRdb holds only the in-frame ones, with some missing. The profile shows about 190,000 clones, about three quarters of them singletons. The sequenced sample was PBMCs. The origin of the receptors is a woman in her 40s in good health and CMV-seronegative. Both conserved end residues are part of each CDR3. A D gene is named only where the DNA matches it firmly. Clone size is shown for a subset of rows, as once, few, many or a class of expanded clone.

V	size	J	D	DNA	CDR3
TRBV4-3	-	TRBJ2-2	-	TGCGCCAGCAGCCGAGAACCTAGCAGTAACACCGGGGAGCTGTTTTTT	CASSREPSSNTGELFF
TRBV11-1	-	TRBJ2-5	-	TGTGCCAGCAGCTTAAGGGGTATTCGGGAGACCCAGTACTTC	CASSLRGIRETQYF
TRBV18	-	TRBJ2-2	-	TGTGCCAGCTCACCAACGGGTATTGCGAACACCGGGGAGCTGTTTTTT	CASSPTGIANTGELFF
TRBV15	-	TRBJ2-4	TRBD2	TGTGCCACCACTCGATTTGGGACTAGCGGCCATAACTTC	CATTRFGTSGHNF
TRBV30	-	TRBJ2-1	-	TGTGCCTGGAATTCCATCGAGCGGCAGTTCTTC	CAWNSIERQFF
TRBV11-3	-	TRBJ2-3	-	TGTGCCAGCAGCTTAGGCAGGACTCATAGCACAGATACGCAGTATTTT	CASSLGRTHSTDTQYF
TRBV7-9	-	TRBJ2-5	TRBD2	TGTGCCAGCAAACCCCGCTCGGGGGGGCGGGAGGAAGAGACCCAGTACTTC	CASKPRSGGREEETQYF
TRBV9	-	TRBJ2-3	TRBD2	TGTGCCAGCAGCGTAGGGAATAGCGGGAGTGCAGATACGCAGTATTTT	CASSVGNSGSADTQYF
TRBV19	once	TRBJ2-1	-	TGTGCCAGTAGTATCCAGTCACAGGGCGGTGAGCAGTTCTTC	CASSIQSQGGEQFF
TRBV27	-	TRBJ2-1	TRBD2	TGTGCCAGCAGTACCCGGGGGACTAGCGGGAGATTTGGGTACAATGAGCAGTTCTTC	CASSTRGTSGRFGYNEQFF
TRBV6-1	-	TRBJ2-7	-	TGTGCCAGCAGTGAAGGTTTGGGCGCTTCCGAGCAGTACTTC	CASSEGLGASEQYF
TRBV18	-	TRBJ2-7	TRBD2	TGTGCCAGCTCACCACCCAACAGACTAGCGGGAGAAGGCGAGCAGTACTTC	CASSPPNRLAGEGEQYF
TRBV5-4	-	TRBJ1-2	TRBD1	TGTGCCAGCAGCTCATCAGGGGGCGGTAAATATGGCTACACCTTC	CASSSSGGGKYGYTF
TRBV11-2	once	TRBJ1-2	TRBD1	TGTGCCAGCACCCTGGACAGGGCTAACTATGGCTACACCTTC	CASTLDRANYGYTF
TRBV11-3	-	TRBJ1-1	-	TGTGCCAGCAGCTTTGACAGTTACACTGAAGCTTTCTTT	CASSFDSYTEAFF
TRBV6-1	-	TRBJ2-1	TRBD2	TGTGCCAGCGCCGCTAGCGGGAGGTACAATGAGCAGTTCTTC	CASAASGRYNEQFF
TRBV6-5	few	TRBJ2-1	TRBD2	TGTGCCAGCAGTTACTCCGGACTAGCGGTCGGTGAGCAGTTCTTC	CASSYSGLAVGEQFF
TRBV6-1	-	TRBJ1-1	-	TGTGCAGGCAGGGTGGTAAAGGGCACTGAAGCTTTCTTT	CAGRVVKGTEAFF
TRBV7-9	-	TRBJ2-3	-	TGTGCCAGCAGCATAACTAGGTCTAGCACAGATACGCAGTATTTT	CASSITRSSTDTQYF
TRBV18	-	TRBJ2-3	TRBD1	TGTGCCAGCAACGGACAGGCCACAGATACGCAGTATTTT	CASNGQATDTQYF
TRBV27	once	TRBJ1-2	TRBD1	TGTGCCAGCAGTTTGTGGGGGACAGGCGTGTCTCGGGGCTACACCTTC	CASSLWGTGVSRGYTF
TRBV11-2	-	TRBJ1-2	-	TGTGCCAGCAGCTTCAGGGCAAGTGATGGCTACACCTTC	CASSFRASDGYTF
TRBV7-3	-	TRBJ2-1	-	TGTGCCAGCAGCTTTATCAACGCACGGGACAATGAGCAGTTCTTC	CASSFINARDNEQFF
TRBV19	-	TRBJ2-6	TRBD1	TGTGCCAGTAGTATGGGACAGTTAACGTCTGGGGCCAACGTCCTGACTTTC	CASSMGQLTSGANVLTF
TRBV4-1	-	TRBJ1-4	TRBD1	TGCGCCAGCAGCCCAACGACAGGGAGTAATGAAAAACTGTTTTTT	CASSPTTGSNEKLFF
TRBV28	-	TRBJ1-2	-	TGTGCCAGCAGTTTATTTCTACAGGGCGACGGCTACACCTTC	CASSLFLQGDGYTF